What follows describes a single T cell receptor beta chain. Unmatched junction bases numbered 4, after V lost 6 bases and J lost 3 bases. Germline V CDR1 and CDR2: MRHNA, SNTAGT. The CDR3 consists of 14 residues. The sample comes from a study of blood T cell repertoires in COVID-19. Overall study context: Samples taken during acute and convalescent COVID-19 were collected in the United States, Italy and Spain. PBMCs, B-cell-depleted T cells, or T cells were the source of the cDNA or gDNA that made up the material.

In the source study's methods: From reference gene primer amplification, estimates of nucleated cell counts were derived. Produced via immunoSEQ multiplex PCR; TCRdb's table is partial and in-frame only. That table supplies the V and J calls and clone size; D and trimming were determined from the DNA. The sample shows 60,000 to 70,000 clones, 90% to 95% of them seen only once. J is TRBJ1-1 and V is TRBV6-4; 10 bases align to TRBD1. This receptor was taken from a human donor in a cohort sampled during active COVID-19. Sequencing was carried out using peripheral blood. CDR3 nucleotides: TGTGCCAGCAGCCGGACAGGGGGGGACACTGAAGCTTTCTTT. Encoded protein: CASSRTGGDTEAFF.